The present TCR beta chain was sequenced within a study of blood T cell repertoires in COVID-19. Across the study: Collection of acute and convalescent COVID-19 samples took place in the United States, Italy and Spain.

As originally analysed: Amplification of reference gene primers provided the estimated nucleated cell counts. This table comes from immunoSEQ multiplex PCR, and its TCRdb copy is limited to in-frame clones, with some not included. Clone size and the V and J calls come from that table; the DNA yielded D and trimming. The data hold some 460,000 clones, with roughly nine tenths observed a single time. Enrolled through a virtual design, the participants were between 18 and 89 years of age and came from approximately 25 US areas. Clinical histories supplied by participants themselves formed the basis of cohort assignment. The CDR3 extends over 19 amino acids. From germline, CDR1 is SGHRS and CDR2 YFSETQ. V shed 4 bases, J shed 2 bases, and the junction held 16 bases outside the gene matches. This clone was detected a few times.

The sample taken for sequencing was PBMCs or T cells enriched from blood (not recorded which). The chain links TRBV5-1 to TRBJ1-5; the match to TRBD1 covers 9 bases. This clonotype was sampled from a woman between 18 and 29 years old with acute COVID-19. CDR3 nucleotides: TGCGCCAGCAGCCTGAAGTCCGGGACAGGGTATATAGGCAATCAGCCCCAGCATTTT. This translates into CASSLKSGTGYIGNQPQHF.